Listed below are T cell receptor beta chains from one sample, sequenced in a study of OX40 agonist ivuxolimab in advanced cancers. This table comes from immunoSEQ multiplex PCR, and its TCRdb copy is limited to in-frame clones, with some not included. Among more than 60,000 clones, 84% were seen once, and the ten largest hold around 25%. The source material was CD4+ or CD8+ T cells sorted from blood, sampled in a trial of the OX40 agonist ivuxolimab. Receptors were obtained from an adult with an advanced solid tumor such as melanoma, head and neck, liver or kidney cancer. Both conserved end residues are part of each CDR3. The order of the fields is clone size, J gene, V gene, CDR3 length, D gene, CDR3 protein, CDR3 DNA. D genes are given only for firm matches. Clone size is shown for a subset of rows, as once, few, many or a class of expanded clone.

clone size: once; J gene: TRBJ2-2; V gene: TRBV7-7; CDR3 length: 16; D gene: TRBD2; CDR3 protein: CASSPSGTSNTGELFF; CDR3 DNA: TGTGCCAGCAGCCCCTCCGGGACTAGTAACACCGGGGAGCTGTTTTTT
clone size: NA; J gene: TRBJ2-3; V gene: TRBV7-9; CDR3 length: 15; D gene: NA; CDR3 protein: CASSSYRESTDTQYF; CDR3 DNA: TGTGCCAGCAGCTCATACAGGGAAAGCACAGATACGCAGTATTTT
clone size: NA; J gene: TRBJ2-3; V gene: TRBV19; CDR3 length: 13; D gene: NA; CDR3 protein: CASSMQLTDTQYF; CDR3 DNA: TGTGCCAGTAGTATGCAGCTCACAGATACGCAGTATTTT
clone size: NA; J gene: TRBJ1-5; V gene: TRBV7-2; CDR3 length: 14; D gene: TRBD1; CDR3 protein: CASSPRTGVQPQHF; CDR3 DNA: TGTGCCAGCAGCCCAAGGACAGGGGTTCAGCCCCAGCATTTT
clone size: NA; J gene: TRBJ1-2; V gene: TRBV29-1; CDR3 length: 15; D gene: TRBD1; CDR3 protein: CSVDRGGLFLGGYTF; CDR3 DNA: TGCAGCGTGGACAGGGGGGGGTTGTTTCTCGGTGGCTACACCTTC
clone size: NA; J gene: TRBJ1-3; V gene: TRBV2; CDR3 length: 14; D gene: NA; CDR3 protein: CASSVDYSGNTIYF; CDR3 DNA: TGTGCCAGCAGTGTAGATTACTCTGGAAACACCATATATTTT
clone size: NA; J gene: TRBJ2-7; V gene: TRBV4-3; CDR3 length: 12; D gene: TRBD1; CDR3 protein: CASSPGQGEQYF; CDR3 DNA: TGCGCCAGCAGCCCGGGACAGGGGGAGCAGTACTTC
clone size: few; J gene: TRBJ2-2; V gene: TRBV28; CDR3 length: 14; D gene: TRBD2; CDR3 protein: CASRAGGDTGELFF; CDR3 DNA: TGTGCCAGCAGGGCGGGGGGTGATACCGGGGAGCTGTTTTTT
clone size: NA; J gene: TRBJ2-1; V gene: TRBV7-8; CDR3 length: 17; D gene: TRBD2; CDR3 protein: CASSYRLAGGTRDEQFF; CDR3 DNA: TGTGCCAGCAGCTATCGACTAGCGGGGGGGACTCGCGATGAGCAGTTCTTC
clone size: NA; J gene: TRBJ2-5; V gene: TRBV2; CDR3 length: 15; D gene: NA; CDR3 protein: CASTFRGWGQETQYF; CDR3 DNA: TGTGCCAGCACCTTTAGGGGATGGGGCCAAGAGACCCAGTACTTC
clone size: NA; J gene: TRBJ1-5; V gene: TRBV2; CDR3 length: 14; D gene: TRBD1; CDR3 protein: CASRQGEGNQPQHF; CDR3 DNA: TGTGCCAGCAGACAGGGGGAGGGCAATCAGCCCCAGCATTTT
clone size: NA; J gene: TRBJ2-3; V gene: TRBV4-1; CDR3 length: 15; D gene: NA; CDR3 protein: CASSQDPLLLDTQYF; CDR3 DNA: TGCGCCAGCAGCCAAGATCCCCTCTTACTAGATACGCAGTATTTT
clone size: NA; J gene: TRBJ2-1; V gene: TRBV5-6; CDR3 length: 16; D gene: TRBD2; CDR3 protein: CASSSLAGVQQNEQFF; CDR3 DNA: TGTGCCAGCAGCTCCTTAGCGGGAGTCCAACAGAATGAGCAGTTCTTC
clone size: once; J gene: TRBJ2-1; V gene: TRBV7-2; CDR3 length: 12; D gene: NA; CDR3 protein: CASSSEGDEQFF; CDR3 DNA: TGTGCCAGCAGCTCGGAGGGCGATGAGCAGTTCTTC
clone size: NA; J gene: TRBJ2-3; V gene: TRBV19; CDR3 length: 16; D gene: NA; CDR3 protein: CASSIENRPSTDTQYF; CDR3 DNA: TGTGCCAGTAGTATAGAGAACAGGCCTAGCACAGATACGCAGTATTTT
clone size: NA; J gene: TRBJ2-5; V gene: TRBV13; CDR3 length: 16; D gene: NA; CDR3 protein: CASSVDRVKYQETQYF; CDR3 DNA: TGTGCCAGCAGCGTGGACCGGGTCAAGTACCAAGAGACCCAGTACTTC
clone size: NA; J gene: TRBJ1-4; V gene: TRBV5-1; CDR3 length: 17; D gene: NA; CDR3 protein: CASSLASGVFPNEKLFF; CDR3 DNA: TGCGCCAGCAGCTTGGCTTCAGGGGTATTTCCCAATGAAAAACTGTTTTTT
clone size: NA; J gene: TRBJ2-3; V gene: TRBV4-1; CDR3 length: 17; D gene: TRBD2; CDR3 protein: CASSQEILAGAADTQYF; CDR3 DNA: TGCGCCAGCAGCCAAGAGATCCTAGCGGGAGCAGCAGATACGCAGTATTTT
clone size: NA; J gene: TRBJ2-3; V gene: TRBV6-1; CDR3 length: 12; D gene: NA; CDR3 protein: CASSGDINTQYF; CDR3 DNA: TGTGCCAGCAGTGGGGACATTAATACGCAGTATTTT
clone size: NA; J gene: TRBJ1-2; V gene: TRBV30; CDR3 length: 13; D gene: NA; CDR3 protein: CAWSVGANYGYTF; CDR3 DNA: TGTGCCTGGAGTGTAGGAGCCAACTATGGCTACACCTTC
clone size: NA; J gene: TRBJ2-2; V gene: TRBV6-1; CDR3 length: 14; D gene: TRBD1; CDR3 protein: CASPGQANTGELFF; CDR3 DNA: TGTGCCAGCCCAGGACAGGCGAACACCGGGGAGCTGTTTTTT
clone size: NA; J gene: TRBJ1-1; V gene: TRBV5-1; CDR3 length: 14; D gene: NA; CDR3 protein: CASSSMGVNTEAFF; CDR3 DNA: TGCGCCAGCAGTTCAATGGGGGTGAACACTGAAGCTTTCTTT
clone size: once; J gene: TRBJ2-7; V gene: TRBV2; CDR3 length: 11; D gene: NA; CDR3 protein: CASSPTYEQYF; CDR3 DNA: TGTGCCAGCAGTCCCACCTACGAGCAGTACTTC
clone size: NA; J gene: TRBJ2-1; V gene: TRBV30; CDR3 length: 15; D gene: TRBD2; CDR3 protein: CACFLPREARNEQFF; CDR3 DNA: TGTGCCTGCTTCCTCCCGCGGGAGGCTCGTAATGAGCAGTTCTTC
clone size: NA; J gene: TRBJ2-7; V gene: TRBV5-4; CDR3 length: 16; D gene: NA; CDR3 protein: CASSLGGVGGTYEQYF; CDR3 DNA: TGTGCCAGCAGCTTGGGTGGGGTTGGGGGAACCTACGAGCAGTACTTC
clone size: NA; J gene: TRBJ2-7; V gene: TRBV6-5; CDR3 length: 14; D gene: NA; CDR3 protein: CASSGGQSGYEQYF; CDR3 DNA: TGTGCCAGCTCCGGGGGGCAGTCGGGCTACGAGCAGTACTTC
clone size: NA; J gene: TRBJ1-1; V gene: TRBV30; CDR3 length: 13; D gene: NA; CDR3 protein: CAWSVQVGTEAFF; CDR3 DNA: TGTGCCTGGAGTGTACAAGTTGGAACTGAAGCTTTCTTT
clone size: once; J gene: TRBJ2-3; V gene: TRBV19; CDR3 length: 14; D gene: NA; CDR3 protein: CASSVLDFTDTQYF; CDR3 DNA: TGTGCCAGTAGTGTCTTGGACTTCACAGATACGCAGTATTTT
clone size: NA; J gene: TRBJ2-3; V gene: TRBV6-6; CDR3 length: 16; D gene: NA; CDR3 protein: CASSYSLEGITDTQYF; CDR3 DNA: TGTGCCAGCAGTTACTCGTTGGAAGGGATAACAGATACGCAGTATTTT
clone size: NA; J gene: TRBJ1-1; V gene: TRBV4-3; CDR3 length: 14; D gene: NA; CDR3 protein: CASSTGQLNTEAFF; CDR3 DNA: TGCGCCAGCAGCACTGGACAGCTGAACACTGAAGCTTTCTTT
clone size: NA; J gene: TRBJ1-2; V gene: TRBV6-5; CDR3 length: 13; D gene: NA; CDR3 protein: CASSYLSTQGYTF; CDR3 DNA: TGTGCCAGCAGTTACTTAAGTACTCAAGGCTACACCTTC
clone size: NA; J gene: TRBJ2-1; V gene: TRBV10-2; CDR3 length: 15; D gene: TRBD1; CDR3 protein: CASIPTGISYNEQFF; CDR3 DNA: TGCGCCAGCATCCCGACAGGGATTTCCTACAATGAGCAGTTCTTC
clone size: NA; J gene: TRBJ1-3; V gene: TRBV5-1; CDR3 length: 16; D gene: NA; CDR3 protein: CASSLDLDFSGNTIYF; CDR3 DNA: TGCGCCAGCAGCTTGGATCTGGACTTCTCAGGAAACACCATATATTTT
clone size: NA; J gene: TRBJ2-5; V gene: TRBV5-1; CDR3 length: 16; D gene: TRBD2; CDR3 protein: CASSSGTSGGQETQYF; CDR3 DNA: TGCGCCAGCAGCTCCGGGACTAGCGGGGGACAAGAGACCCAGTACTTC
clone size: NA; J gene: TRBJ2-2; V gene: TRBV5-4; CDR3 length: 17; D gene: NA; CDR3 protein: CASSYLSGAMNTGELFF; CDR3 DNA: TGTGCCAGCAGCTATCTGTCAGGGGCTATGAACACCGGGGAGCTGTTTTTT
clone size: NA; J gene: TRBJ2-1; V gene: TRBV6-6; CDR3 length: 12; D gene: TRBD2; CDR3 protein: CASSVLADEQFF; CDR3 DNA: TGTGCCAGCAGTGTCCTAGCGGATGAGCAGTTCTTC
clone size: few; J gene: TRBJ1-3; V gene: TRBV18; CDR3 length: 16; D gene: NA; CDR3 protein: CASSPEMRVSGNTIYF; CDR3 DNA: TGTGCCAGCTCACCAGAGATGAGAGTCTCTGGAAACACCATATATTTT